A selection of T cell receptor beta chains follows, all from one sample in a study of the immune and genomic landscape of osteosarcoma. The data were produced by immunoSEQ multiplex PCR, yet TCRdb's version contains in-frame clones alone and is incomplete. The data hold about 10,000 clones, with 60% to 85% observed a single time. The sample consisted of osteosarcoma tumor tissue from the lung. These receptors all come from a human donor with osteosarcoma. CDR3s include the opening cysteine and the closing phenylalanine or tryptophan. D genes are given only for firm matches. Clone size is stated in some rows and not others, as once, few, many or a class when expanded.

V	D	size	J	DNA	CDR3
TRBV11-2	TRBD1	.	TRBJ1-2	TGTGCCAGCAGCTCACCCGGGACAGCCGAACGAATCCATGGCTACACCTTC	CASSSPGTAERIHGYTF
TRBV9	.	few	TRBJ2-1	TGTGCCAGCAGCGTAGGGTACAATGAGCAGTTCTTC	CASSVGYNEQFF
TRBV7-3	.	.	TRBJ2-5	TGTGCCAGCAGCTATAACGGACAGTCCCAAGAGACCCAGTACTTC	CASSYNGQSQETQYF
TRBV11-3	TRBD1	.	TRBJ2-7	TGTGCCAGCAGGGTTACTCCAGTTGGGGACAGGGGGAACGAGCAGTACTTC	CASRVTPVGDRGNEQYF
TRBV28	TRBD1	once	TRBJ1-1	TGTGCCAGCAGTTTCGAAGGGGGCGGGAACACTGAAGCTTTCTTT	CASSFEGGGNTEAFF
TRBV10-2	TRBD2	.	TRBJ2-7	TGCGCCAGCGGGCGGGAGGGCTCCGTAGGTCGAGAGCAGTACTTC	CASGREGSVGREQYF
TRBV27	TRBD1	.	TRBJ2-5	TGTGCCAGCAGTTTAAGGTCAGGGGGCCAAGAGACCCAGTACTTC	CASSLRSGGQETQYF
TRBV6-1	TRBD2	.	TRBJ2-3	TGTGCCAGCAGTGAAGCGGGGTTTGGGGGAGGGCAAGATACGCAGTATTTT	CASSEAGFGGGQDTQYF
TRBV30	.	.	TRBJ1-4	TGTGCCGGGGGTGTGGCTAATGAAAAACTGTTTTTT	CAGGVANEKLFF
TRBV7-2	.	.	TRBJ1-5	TGTGCCAGCAGCTTAGCACTTCATCAGCCCCAGCATTTT	CASSLALHQPQHF